Listed below are T cell receptor beta chains from one sample, sequenced in a study of blood T cell repertoires in COVID-19. The method was immunoSEQ multiplex PCR; TCRdb's version includes in-frame clones alone and lacks a portion of them. The data hold 200,000 to 250,000 clones, with almost 90% observed a single time. Sequencing was performed on peripheral blood. The source is a man aged 18-30 years with active or convalescent COVID-19. Both conserved end residues are part of each CDR3. The D gene is left open where the match is weak. Clone size, where shown, is once, few, many, or a class for clones that have expanded.

TRBV5-4	14	TRBJ2-5	TRBD2	NA	CASSSAGTRETQYF	TGTGCCAGCAGCTCGGCCGGGACTAGGGAGACCCAGTACTTC
TRBV11-3	12	TRBJ2-7	NA	once	CASSLSGDEQYF	TGTGCCAGCAGCTTATCAGGGGACGAGCAGTACTTC
TRBV28	15	TRBJ1-1	NA	NA	CASSFVSVGAGDVFF	TGTGCCAGCAGTTTCGTATCGGTAGGGGCCGGAGACGTTTTCTTT
TRBV14	16	TRBJ1-2	TRBD1	NA	CASSHRQGRDNYGYTF	TGTGCCAGCAGCCACAGACAGGGCCGTGATAACTATGGCTACACCTTC
TRBV5-8	15	TRBJ2-7	NA	NA	CASSLQGFVTYEQYF	TGTGCCAGCAGCCTACAGGGTTTCGTGACCTACGAGCAGTACTTC
TRBV10-1	15	TRBJ1-6	TRBD1	NA	CASSAGQGTNSPLHF	TGCGCCAGCAGTGCCGGACAGGGTACTAATTCACCCCTCCACTTT
TRBV7-4	14	TRBJ1-2	NA	NA	CASSLLTPNYGYTF	TGTGCCAGCAGCTTATTGACACCGAACTATGGCTACACCTTC
TRBV29-1	11	TRBJ2-7	NA	NA	CSVGGTYEQYF	TGCAGCGTTGGAGGTACCTACGAGCAGTACTTC
TRBV7-8	12	TRBJ2-7	NA	NA	CASTRLPREQYF	TGTGCCAGCACCCGCCTTCCTCGGGAGCAGTACTTC
TRBV28	14	TRBJ2-1	TRBD2	once	CASSLPRGASEQFF	TGTGCCAGCAGTTTACCGCGGGGGGCGTCTGAGCAGTTCTTC
TRBV11-2	14	TRBJ2-1	NA	NA	CASSPRVGGNEQFF	TGTGCCAGCAGCCCTCGGGTAGGGGGCAATGAGCAGTTCTTC
TRBV3-1/TRBV3-2	15	TRBJ1-1	NA	NA	CASSTNGGAKTEAFF	TGTGCCAGCAGCACAAATGGGGGGGCGAAGACTGAAGCTTTCTTT
TRBV19	14	TRBJ2-7	TRBD2	NA	CASRPAGGAYEQYF	TGTGCCAGCCGCCCCGCGGGGGGGGCTTACGAGCAGTACTTC
TRBV10-3	13	TRBJ2-7	NA	NA	CAISESTSYEQYF	TGTGCCATCAGTGAGTCGACTAGCTACGAGCAGTACTTC
TRBV2	15	TRBJ2-1	TRBD2	NA	CASSASGRAYNEQFF	TGTGCCAGCAGTGCTAGCGGGAGGGCCTACAATGAGCAGTTCTTC
TRBV12-3/TRBV12-4	13	TRBJ1-2	NA	NA	CASSLGSGSGYTF	TGTGCCAGCAGTTTAGGATCGGGTTCCGGCTACACCTTC
TRBV6-5	13	TRBJ2-2	TRBD1	NA	CASRTGIGSELFF	TGTGCCAGCAGGACAGGGATCGGATCGGAGCTGTTTTTT
TRBV18	13	TRBJ1-2	NA	once	CASSPLGADGYTF	TGTGCCAGCTCACCACTAGGGGCAGATGGCTACACCTTC
TRBV6-1	14	TRBJ2-7	TRBD1	NA	CASSERTGDYEQYF	TGTGCCAGCAGTGAAAGGACAGGCGACTACGAGCAGTACTTC
TRBV19	14	TRBJ1-2	TRBD1	once	CASRNRGQAWDYTF	TGTGCCAGTAGAAACAGGGGGCAGGCCTGGGACTACACCTTC
TRBV5-6	14	TRBJ1-2	NA	few	CASSSLGGAYGYTF	TGTGCCAGCAGCTCTCTCGGGGGTGCCTATGGCTACACCTTC
TRBV7-6	16	TRBJ1-2	TRBD1	NA	CASSLDPWTGGNGYTF	TGTGCCAGCAGCTTAGACCCCTGGACAGGGGGGAATGGCTACACCTTC
TRBV18	16	TRBJ2-7	NA	NA	CASSPLPGRRSYEQYF	TGTGCCAGCTCACCACTACCGGGGAGGCGCTCCTACGAGCAGTACTTC
TRBV6-5	16	TRBJ2-2	NA	once	CASSYHLLGSPGELFF	TGTGCCAGCAGTTACCACCTACTAGGTTCCCCCGGGGAGCTGTTTTTT
TRBV3-1/TRBV3-2	16	TRBJ1-2	NA	once	CASSQDNVWQGFGYTF	TGTGCCAGCAGCCAAGACAACGTTTGGCAGGGCTTTGGCTACACCTTC
TRBV3-1/TRBV3-2	14	TRBJ1-1	NA	NA	CASSPGDSGTEAFF	TGTGCCAGCAGCCCCGGAGATAGTGGCACTGAAGCTTTCTTT
TRBV7-9	17	TRBJ1-2	TRBD1	NA	CASSPWDRGTPNYGYTF	TGTGCCAGCAGCCCGTGGGACAGGGGAACCCCTAACTATGGCTACACCTTC
TRBV11-2	14	TRBJ2-5	TRBD2	NA	CASSLTSGRETQYF	TGTGCCAGCAGCTTGACTAGCGGGAGAGAGACCCAGTACTTC
TRBV19	14	TRBJ1-5	NA	NA	CASSIDGGYKPQHF	TGTGCCAGTAGTATAGATGGGGGGTACAAGCCCCAGCATTTT
TRBV5-4	16	TRBJ2-2	TRBD2	NA	CASSLEPAGGPGELFF	TGTGCCAGCAGCTTGGAACCAGCGGGAGGCCCCGGGGAGCTGTTTTTT
TRBV12-3/TRBV12-4	13	TRBJ1-1	NA	few	CASSFEGATEAFF	TGTGCCAGCAGTTTTGAGGGCGCCACTGAAGCTTTCTTT
TRBV6-2/TRBV6-3	20	TRBJ2-1	TRBD2	NA	CASSYPPLGSGRAWGNEQFF	TGTGCCAGCAGTTACCCCCCCCTCGGGAGCGGGAGGGCTTGGGGCAATGAGCAGTTCTTC
TRBV5-8	15	TRBJ1-5	NA	once	CASSSGGYSNQPQHF	TGTGCCAGCAGCAGCGGAGGGTATAGCAATCAGCCCCAGCATTTT
TRBV6-4	13	TRBJ2-2	NA	NA	CASSYTGTGELFF	TGTGCCAGCAGTTACACAGGGACCGGGGAGCTGTTTTTT
TRBV6-5	15	TRBJ1-1	TRBD1	once	CASRDPRDRYTEAFF	TGTGCCAGCAGAGACCCCCGGGACAGATACACTGAAGCTTTCTTT
TRBV19	17	TRBJ1-1	NA	NA	CASSIEDVGSWGTEAFF	TGTGCCAGTAGTATAGAGGATGTCGGGAGTTGGGGCACTGAAGCTTTCTTT
TRBV9	15	TRBJ1-1	NA	NA	CASSGGGLMNTEAFF	TGTGCCAGCAGCGGGGGCGGCCTCATGAACACTGAAGCTTTCTTT
TRBV28	14	TRBJ1-2	TRBD1	once	CASIPTQGNYGYTF	TGTGCCAGCATCCCAACACAGGGGAACTATGGCTACACCTTC
TRBV5-6	15	TRBJ1-6	TRBD1	once	CASSQTGGRDSPLHF	TGTGCCAGCAGTCAGACAGGGGGCAGGGATTCACCCCTCCACTTT
TRBV10-1	15	TRBJ2-5	TRBD2	once	CASSDLLAGEQTQYF	TGCGCCAGCAGTGATCTACTAGCGGGAGAGCAGACCCAGTACTTC
TRBV24-1	14	TRBJ1-2	TRBD1	NA	CATSDRQGSHGYTF	TGTGCCACCAGTGATAGACAGGGAAGTCATGGCTACACCTTC
TRBV7-2	17	TRBJ2-7	NA	NA	CASSLPRIGTHSYEQYF	TGTGCCAGCAGCTTACCAAGGATCGGGACACACTCCTACGAGCAGTACTTC
TRBV4-1	15	TRBJ1-4	NA	NA	CASSQDHPLSPSMFF	TGCGCCAGCAGCCAAGATCACCCCCTAAGTCCAAGTATGTTTTTT
TRBV9	15	TRBJ2-1	TRBD1	NA	CASSVDRGLYNEQFF	TGTGCCAGCAGCGTAGACAGGGGGCTTTACAATGAGCAGTTCTTC
TRBV19	12	TRBJ2-7	NA	NA	CASGGGSYEQYF	TGTGCCAGTGGGGGAGGTTCCTACGAGCAGTACTTC
TRBV19	14	TRBJ1-2	NA	NA	CASSIENRDNGYTF	TGTGCCAGTAGTATAGAGAACAGGGATAATGGCTACACCTTC
TRBV5-1	13	TRBJ1-1	NA	NA	CASSFSLNTEAFF	TGCGCCAGCAGCTTTAGCCTGAACACTGAAGCTTTCTTT
TRBV7-2	14	TRBJ1-6	NA	NA	CASSLRDLGSPLHF	TGTGCCAGCAGCTTGCGGGACCTGGGGTCACCCCTCCACTTT
TRBV18	12	TRBJ1-1	TRBD1	NA	CASSPRQGEAFF	TGTGCCAGCTCACCTCGACAGGGTGAAGCTTTCTTT
TRBV3-1/TRBV3-2	15	TRBJ2-3	NA	NA	CASSPSAYSTDTQYF	TGTGCCAGCAGCCCTTCTGCCTATAGCACAGATACGCAGTATTTT
TRBV30	15	TRBJ1-5	NA	NA	CAWSVIGQANQPQHF	TGTGCCTGGAGTGTAATAGGCCAGGCCAATCAGCCCCAGCATTTT
TRBV5-4	15	TRBJ2-7	TRBD1	NA	CASSPTGGDEYEQYF	TGTGCCAGCAGCCCGACAGGGGGCGACGAGTACGAGCAGTACTTC
TRBV2	18	TRBJ1-5	TRBD1	NA	CASRPWDSEIDSNQPQHF	TGTGCCAGCAGACCATGGGACAGCGAAATCGATAGCAATCAGCCCCAGCATTTT
TRBV19	12	TRBJ1-1	TRBD1	NA	CASRTGDTEAFF	TGTGCCAGTAGAACAGGGGACACTGAAGCTTTCTTT
TRBV23-1	13	TRBJ2-7	TRBD1	NA	CASSPDRGHEQYF	TGCGCCAGCAGTCCTGACAGGGGCCACGAGCAGTACTTC
TRBV19	13	TRBJ2-7	NA	NA	CASSISREYEQYF	TGTGCCAGTAGTATATCCAGGGAATACGAGCAGTACTTC
TRBV6-5	14	TRBJ2-7	TRBD1	NA	CASTLDRARSEQYF	TGTGCCAGCACTCTTGACAGGGCGCGATCGGAGCAGTACTTC